Described below is a single TCR beta chain sequence and its context. Profiled with immunoSEQ multiplex PCR; TCRdb holds only in-frame clones, not every one. Found here are approximately 100,000 clones, around 83% of them singletons; the top ten hold 0.85% to 1%. This sample is part of a study of T cell clones after liver transplantation. On the study more broadly: Post-transplant blood was tracked for graft-donor-reactive T cell clones identified in a pre-transplant mixed lymphocyte reaction. Standard immunosuppression, with no induction, continued until 12-24 months after transplant.

The CDR3 runs to 14 residues. Germline V gives CDR1 SNHLY, CDR2 FYNNEI. Trimming removed 6 bases from V and 0 bases from J, with 9 bases in between. The source is a human donor who received a liver transplant. The sequenced sample was CD4+ T cells from blood, obtained before liver transplant. The chain employs TRBV2 and TRBJ1-3; D might be TRBD1 (6 bases). The CDR3 bases are TGTGCCAGCAGGGGGGACATCTCTGGAAACACCATATATTTT. Residues: CASRGDISGNTIYF.